This T cell receptor (beta chain) was retrieved from a study of beta chain features in type 1 diabetes. Study as a whole: All samples combined gave just under 110 million sorted cells for examination.

The sequenced template was cDNA made from the entire isolated RNA. Repertoires were generated with immunoSEQ multiplex PCR, while TCRdb's copy carries only in-frame clones and drops some. The sample lists 300,000 to 350,000 clones, 7.5% to 9% occurring once. In this sample, this clone turned up a few times. Antigen specificity is unknown. The CDR3 runs to 11 residues. Overall study findings and caveats: HLA influence on TCRB rearrangement stayed unresolved here. Patients with type 1 diabetes carried fewer insertions and had more deletions at their VDJ junctions.

The receptor's source is a woman under 30 in good health. Sequenced material: central memory CD4+ T cells from blood. The chain combines TRBV21-1 with TRBJ1-4; the table's D call TRBD1 went unverified against the DNA. TRBV21-1 corresponds to a pseudogene. The CDR3 DNA sequence: TGTGCCAGACAGGGGCTTGAAAAACTGTTTTTT. It codes for CARQGLEKLFF.